Presented here are 7 T cell receptor beta chains from one specimen sequenced in a study of monozygotic twins with inflammatory bowel disease. TCRdb reprocessed the 5' RACE reads and stores each CDR3 protein as one record, lacking DNA. With roughly 100,000 distinct CDR3 sequences in the sample, the ten largest clones hold about 2%. Sequenced sample: blood. The source of these receptors is a human donor with ulcerative colitis or Crohn's disease, or a healthy co-twin of an affected twin (not recorded which).

The chain joins TRBV23-1 to TRBJ2-7; TCRdb picks TRBD2, but there is no DNA to check that call. TRBV23-1 is classed as an ORF, of uncertain function. The CDR3 loop spans 19 amino acids. CDR3 residues: CATPTHKQRGRDGSYEQYF.

CDR3 residues: CASSAGTSGYEQYF. The gene calls are TRBV5-1 and TRBJ2-7; without DNA, the TCRdb call of TRBD2 cannot be checked. The germline V gene encodes CDR1 SGHRS and CDR2 YFSETQ. The length of the CDR3 is 14 residues.

The CDR3: CASSLGAGGSPLHF. This chain links TRBV7-9 with TRBJ1-6. The length of the CDR3 is 14 residues. Germline values: CDR1 SEHNR, CDR2 FQNEAQ (reference sequence).

This chain links TRBV29-1 with TRBJ1-3; TCRdb returns TRBD1, unconfirmable since there is no DNA. The CDR3 is made up of 17 amino acids. Germline CDR1 SQVTM, CDR2 ANQGSEA. The CDR3 sequence: CSVEDVVVAGVGNTIYF.

The rearrangement joins TRBV14 to TRBJ2-5. The CDR3 is 13 residues long. Germline V gives CDR1 SGHDN, CDR2 FVKESK. CDR3: CASSQDRYETQYF.

The chain is built from TRBV7-2 and TRBJ2-5. The CDR3 runs 15 residues. Germline V gene sequence: CDR1 SGHTA, CDR2 FQGNSA. The CDR3 here is CASSFSLRSEETQYF.

The chain has TRBV10-3 and TRBJ2-7; TCRdb outputs TRBD1, but without DNA this stays unchecked. The CDR3 runs 14 residues. Germline V gives CDR1 ENHRY, CDR2 SYGVKD. CDR3: CAISEAPGGYEQYF.